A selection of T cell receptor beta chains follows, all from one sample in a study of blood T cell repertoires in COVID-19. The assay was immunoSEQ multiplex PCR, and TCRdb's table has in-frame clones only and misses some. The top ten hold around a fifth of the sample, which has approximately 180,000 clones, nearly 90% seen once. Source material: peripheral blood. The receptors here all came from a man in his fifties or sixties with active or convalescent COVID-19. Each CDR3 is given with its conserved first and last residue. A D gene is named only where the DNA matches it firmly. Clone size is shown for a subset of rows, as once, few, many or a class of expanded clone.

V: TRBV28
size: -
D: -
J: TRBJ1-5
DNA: TGTGCCAGCAGTTTAGGGGGAGGTAGACGAAATCAGCCCCAGCATTTT
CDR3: CASSLGGGRRNQPQHF

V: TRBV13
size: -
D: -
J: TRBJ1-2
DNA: TGTGCCAGCAGTCCACTGGGGGGAGACTATGGCTACACCTTC
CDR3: CASSPLGGDYGYTF

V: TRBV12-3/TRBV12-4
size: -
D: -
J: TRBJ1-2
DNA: TGTGCCAGCAGGACAGACAACTATGGCTACACCTTC
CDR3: CASRTDNYGYTF

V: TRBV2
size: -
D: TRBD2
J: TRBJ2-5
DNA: TGTGCCAGCAGTGGAGGTAGTAGCGGGGGGGTCGAGACCCAGTACTTC
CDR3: CASSGGSSGGVETQYF

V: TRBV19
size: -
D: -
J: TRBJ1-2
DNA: TGTGCCAGTTCTTTAGTCGCGGGGTCCGGCTACACCTTC
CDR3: CASSLVAGSGYTF

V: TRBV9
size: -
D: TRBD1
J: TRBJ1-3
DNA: TGTGCCAGCAGCGCTTCCGGGACAGGGGCTGGAAACACCATATATTTT
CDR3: CASSASGTGAGNTIYF

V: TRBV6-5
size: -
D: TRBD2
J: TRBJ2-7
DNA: TGTGCCAGCAGTTACTCGATGACTAGCGGTACCTACGAGCAGTACTTC
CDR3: CASSYSMTSGTYEQYF

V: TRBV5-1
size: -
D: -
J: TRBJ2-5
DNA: TGCGCCAGCAGCATTGGGCTCCAAGAGACCCAGTACTTC
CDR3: CASSIGLQETQYF

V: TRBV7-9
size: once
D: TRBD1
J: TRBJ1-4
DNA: TGTGCCAGCAGCTACGGGGCGGGGACAGGAAATGAAAAACTGTTTTTT
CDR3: CASSYGAGTGNEKLFF

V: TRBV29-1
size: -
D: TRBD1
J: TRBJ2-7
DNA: TGCAGCGTTCGTTATCTTGGACAGGGGAACGAGCAGTACTTC
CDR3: CSVRYLGQGNEQYF

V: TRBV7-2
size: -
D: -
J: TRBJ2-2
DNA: TGTGCCAGCAGCTTAGAACTAGTCAGCGGGGAGCTGTTTTTT
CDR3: CASSLELVSGELFF

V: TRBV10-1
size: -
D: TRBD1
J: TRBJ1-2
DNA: TGCGCCAGCAGTGCCGGGACAGGGGGTGGCTACACCTTC
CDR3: CASSAGTGGGYTF

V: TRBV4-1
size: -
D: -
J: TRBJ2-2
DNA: TGCGCCAGCAGCCCCGGCGGACTAACCGGGGAGCTGTTTTTT
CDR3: CASSPGGLTGELFF

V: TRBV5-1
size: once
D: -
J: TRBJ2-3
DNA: TGCGCCAGCAGCTTGGGGGACAAGAGCACAGATACGCAGTATTTT
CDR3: CASSLGDKSTDTQYF

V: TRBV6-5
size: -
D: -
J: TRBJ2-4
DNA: TGTGCCAGCAGTAGAGAGAACATTCAGTACTTC
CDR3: CASSRENIQYF

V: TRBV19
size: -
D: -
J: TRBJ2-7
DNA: TGTGCCAGTAGTAAGGGGGGGGCCTACGAGCAGTACTTC
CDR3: CASSKGGAYEQYF

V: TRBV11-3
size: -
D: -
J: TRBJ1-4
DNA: TGTGCCAGCAGCTTAGTAGTGGTGGGCGACAGGCCCCAAGAAAAACTGTTTTTT
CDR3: CASSLVVVGDRPQEKLFF

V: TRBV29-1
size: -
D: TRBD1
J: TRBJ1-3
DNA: TGCAGCGTGGGGACAGGGAGCTCTGGAAACACCATATATTTT
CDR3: CSVGTGSSGNTIYF

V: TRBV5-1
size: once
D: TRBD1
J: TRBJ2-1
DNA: TGCGCCAGCTTACCGGGACAGGGGTACAATGAGCAGTTCTTC
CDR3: CASLPGQGYNEQFF

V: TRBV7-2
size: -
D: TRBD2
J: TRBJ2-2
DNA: TGTGCCAGCAGCTATCTAGCGGGGGCGAACACCGGGGAGCTGTTTTTT
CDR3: CASSYLAGANTGELFF

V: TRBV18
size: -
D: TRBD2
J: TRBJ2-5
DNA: TGTGCCAGCTCAGGGGAGACTAGCGGGGTTCAAGAGACCCAGTACTTC
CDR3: CASSGETSGVQETQYF

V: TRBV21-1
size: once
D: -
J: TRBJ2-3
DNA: TGTGCCAGCAGCAAAGCGAGGAGGGATACGCAGTATTTT
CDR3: CASSKARRDTQYF

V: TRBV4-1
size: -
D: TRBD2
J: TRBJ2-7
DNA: TGCGCCAGCAGCCAGACCGGGACTATAGAGCAGTACTTC
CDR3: CASSQTGTIEQYF

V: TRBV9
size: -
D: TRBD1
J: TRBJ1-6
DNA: TGTGCCAGCAGCGTATCCGGACAGGGAAAATCACCCCTCCACTTT
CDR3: CASSVSGQGKSPLHF

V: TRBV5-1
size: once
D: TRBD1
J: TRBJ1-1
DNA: TGCGCCAGCAGCCAACCACAGGGGAGTGGTGAAGCTTTCTTT
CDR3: CASSQPQGSGEAFF

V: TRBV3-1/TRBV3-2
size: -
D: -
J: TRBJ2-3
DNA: TGTGCCAGCAGCCAAGAAACAAGGACTCCCCCGTATTTT
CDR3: CASSQETRTPPYF

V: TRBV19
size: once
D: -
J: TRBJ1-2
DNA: TGTGCCAGTACCGAGGAGGGGGGGCGGACTGGCTACACCTTC
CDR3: CASTEEGGRTGYTF

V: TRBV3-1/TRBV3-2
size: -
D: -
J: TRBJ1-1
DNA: TGTGCCAGCAGCCAAGAGGGCTCCGTCGGTTTCTTT
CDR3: CASSQEGSVGFF

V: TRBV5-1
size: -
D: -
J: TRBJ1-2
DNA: TGCGCCAGCAGCTTGGGGGATACAGGGAACTATGGCTACACCTTC
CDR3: CASSLGDTGNYGYTF

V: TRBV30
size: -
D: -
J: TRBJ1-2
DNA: TGTGCCTGGGGGGACTTGGGGTTTGGCTACACCTTC
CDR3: CAWGDLGFGYTF

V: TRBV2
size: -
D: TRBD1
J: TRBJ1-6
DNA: TGTGCCAGCAGTGCCCAGCGCCCGGACAGGGGAAATTCACCCCTCCACTTT
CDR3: CASSAQRPDRGNSPLHF

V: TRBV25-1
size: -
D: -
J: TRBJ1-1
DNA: TGTGCCAGCAGTGAATTTCGGTCCAACACTGAAGCTTTCTTT
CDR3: CASSEFRSNTEAFF

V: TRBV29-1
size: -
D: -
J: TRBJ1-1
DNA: TGCAGCGTTGGTTCAGGGAGGTCGTTTGGTGAAGCTTTCTTT
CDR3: CSVGSGRSFGEAFF

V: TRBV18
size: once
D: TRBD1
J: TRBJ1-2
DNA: TGTGCCAGCTCACCCGACAGGGTGCAAGGCTACACCTTC
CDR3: CASSPDRVQGYTF

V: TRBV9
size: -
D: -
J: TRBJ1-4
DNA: TGTGCCAGCAGCGGGAGGGTTGTGGTTGGGATGACGGAAAAACTGTTTTTT
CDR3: CASSGRVVVGMTEKLFF

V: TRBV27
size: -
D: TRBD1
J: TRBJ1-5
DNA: TGTGCCAGCAGCCGGACAGGGCCACGCCATCCCCCCCAGCATTTT
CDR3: CASSRTGPRHPPQHF

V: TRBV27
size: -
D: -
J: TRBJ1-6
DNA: TGTGCCAGCAGTTTAATCAGTTATAATTCACCCCTCCACTTT
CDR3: CASSLISYNSPLHF

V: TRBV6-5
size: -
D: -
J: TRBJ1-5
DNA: TGTGCCAGCAGACACGGCTTCGGCGGTCAGCCCCAGCATTTT
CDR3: CASRHGFGGQPQHF

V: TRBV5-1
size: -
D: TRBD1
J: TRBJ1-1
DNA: TGCGCCAGCAGCTTGGGGGACAGGAACATTGAAGCTTTCTTT
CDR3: CASSLGDRNIEAFF

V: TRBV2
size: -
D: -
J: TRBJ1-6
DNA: TGTGCCAGCAGTGAAGAGGCAGGAACTAATTCACCCCTCCACTTT
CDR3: CASSEEAGTNSPLHF

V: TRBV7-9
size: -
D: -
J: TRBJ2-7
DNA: TGTGCCAGCAGCCCCCCAGGGTATGGCTACGAGCAGTACTTC
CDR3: CASSPPGYGYEQYF

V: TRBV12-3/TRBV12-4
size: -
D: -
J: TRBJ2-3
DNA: TGTGCCAGCAGCCCTGGAGTCACAGATACGCAGTATTTT
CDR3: CASSPGVTDTQYF

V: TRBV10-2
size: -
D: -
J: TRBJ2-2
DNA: TGCGCCAGCAGCCCCTACACCGGGGAGCTGTTTTTT
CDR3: CASSPYTGELFF

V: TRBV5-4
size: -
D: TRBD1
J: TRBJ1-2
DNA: TGTGCCAGCAGTATGGACAGGGTTCTACACACCTTC
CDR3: CASSMDRVLHTF

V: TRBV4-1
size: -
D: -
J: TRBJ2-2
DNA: TGCGCCAGCAGCCAACGACAGGTCGTGAACACCGGGGAGCTGTTTTTT
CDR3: CASSQRQVVNTGELFF

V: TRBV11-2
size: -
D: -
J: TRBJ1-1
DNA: TGTGCCAGCAGCTTTCAGGAGAACACTGAAGCTTTCTTT
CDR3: CASSFQENTEAFF

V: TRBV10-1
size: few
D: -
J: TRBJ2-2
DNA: TGCGCCAGCAGTTCATACAGCACCGGGGAGCTGTTTTTT
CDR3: CASSSYSTGELFF

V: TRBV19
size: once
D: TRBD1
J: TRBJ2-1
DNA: TGTGCCAGTAGTACAGACAGGGTTAGTGTGGATGAGCAGTTCTTC
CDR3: CASSTDRVSVDEQFF